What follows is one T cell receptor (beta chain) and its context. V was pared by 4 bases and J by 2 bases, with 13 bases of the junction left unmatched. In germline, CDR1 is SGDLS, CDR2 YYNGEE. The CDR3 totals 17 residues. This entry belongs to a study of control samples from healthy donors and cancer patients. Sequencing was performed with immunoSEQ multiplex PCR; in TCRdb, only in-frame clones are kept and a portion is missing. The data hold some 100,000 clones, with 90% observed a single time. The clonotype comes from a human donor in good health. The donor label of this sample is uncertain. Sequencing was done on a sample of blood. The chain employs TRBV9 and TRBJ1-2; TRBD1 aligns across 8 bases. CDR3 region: CASSPRDRKEVNYGYTF. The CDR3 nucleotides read TGTGCCAGCAGCCCTCGGGACAGGAAGGAGGTAAACTATGGCTACACCTTC.